Included here is one TCR beta chain sequence, with context. Its antigen is not known. Some clones are missing from TCRdb's copy, which holds only in-frame ones; the method was immunoSEQ multiplex PCR. This sample yields over 100,000 clones, of which approximately 86% are seen a single time; about 13% belongs to the top ten. The entry originates in a study of T cell responses to AZD1222 COVID-19 vaccine. Study-wide results and limits: Two doses of AZD1222 preceded a rise in Spike-specific TCR breadth and depth. It was only after the peak T cell response that any repertoires were sampled.

Deletions cut 3 bases from V and 6 bases from J, with 9 bases between. Per germline, CDR1 MNHEY and CDR2 SMNVEV (reference sequence). The CDR3 totals 13 residues. The chain is built from TRBV27 and TRBJ1-5; D gene ambiguous. This sample comprised peripheral blood, obtained on day 0 of MenACWY control vaccination. The sequence came from an adult in good health. CDR3 sequence: CASSLGGVQPQHF. CDR3 bases: TGTGCCAGCAGTTTGGGCGGGGTTCAGCCCCAGCATTTT.